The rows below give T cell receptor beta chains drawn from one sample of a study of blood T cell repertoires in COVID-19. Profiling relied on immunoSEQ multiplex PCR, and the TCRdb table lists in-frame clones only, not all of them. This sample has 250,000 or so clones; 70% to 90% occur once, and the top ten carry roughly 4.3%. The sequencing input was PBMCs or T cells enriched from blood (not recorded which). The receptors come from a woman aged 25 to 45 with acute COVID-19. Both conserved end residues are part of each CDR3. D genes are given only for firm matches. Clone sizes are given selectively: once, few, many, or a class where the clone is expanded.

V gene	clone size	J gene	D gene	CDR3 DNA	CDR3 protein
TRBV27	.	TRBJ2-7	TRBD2	TGTGCCAGCAGTTTAGCGGGGGGGCTAGCCTACGAGCAGTACTTC	CASSLAGGLAYEQYF
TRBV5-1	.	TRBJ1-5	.	TGCGCCAGCAGCTTGACTCCCGGGGGGGATCAGCCCCAGCATTTT	CASSLTPGGDQPQHF
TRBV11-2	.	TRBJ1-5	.	TGTGCCAGCAGCCTCTCGGGGGATCAGCCCCAGCATTTT	CASSLSGDQPQHF
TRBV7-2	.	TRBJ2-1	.	TGTGCCAGCAGCCTAGGGGGGGGCATATACAATGAGCAGTTCTTC	CASSLGGGIYNEQFF
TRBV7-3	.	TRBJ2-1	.	TGTGCCAGCAGCTTAAAACCCCGGCCCGGAGTAGCGGACAATGAGCAGTTCTTC	CASSLKPRPGVADNEQFF
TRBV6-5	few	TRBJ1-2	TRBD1	TGTGCCAGCACATCCCACCGGGACAGCAACTATGGCTACACCTTC	CASTSHRDSNYGYTF
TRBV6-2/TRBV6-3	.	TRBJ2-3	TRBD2	TGTGCCAGCAGTTACCGGACTAGCGGAACGAGATTAGATACGCAGTATTTT	CASSYRTSGTRLDTQYF
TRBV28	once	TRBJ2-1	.	TGTGCCAGCAGTTTAATTCAGAATGAGCAGTTCTTC	CASSLIQNEQFF
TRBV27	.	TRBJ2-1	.	TGTGCCAGCAGTTTATCTGCTAGCTCCTACAATGAGCAGTTCTTC	CASSLSASSYNEQFF
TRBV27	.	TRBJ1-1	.	TGTGCCAGCAGACCCCCGACAAGGAAGAATACTGAAGCTTTCTTT	CASRPPTRKNTEAFF
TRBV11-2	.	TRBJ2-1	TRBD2	TGTGCCAGCAGCTTACGTACTAGCGGGGACCGGGCCAATGAGCAGTTCTTC	CASSLRTSGDRANEQFF